The 11 T cell receptor beta chains below come from one sample, sequenced in a study of blood T cell repertoires in COVID-19. Sequenced by immunoSEQ multiplex PCR; TCRdb stores in-frame clones only, minus some. The sample comprises 78,000 or so clones, approximately 83% of which are singletons, and roughly 9% rests with the top ten. The sequencing input was peripheral blood. The receptors were gathered from a human donor in a cohort sampled during active COVID-19.

The rearrangement joins TRBV12-3 or TRBV12-4 to TRBJ1-2; D is perhaps TRBD1 (6 bases). This CDR3 contains 12 residues. Trimming removed 6 bases at V and 7 bases at J, with 12 bases between. Written as DNA, the CDR3 is TGTGCCAGCAGCCCTCGCAGGGGTGGCTACACCTTC. It codes for CASSPRRGGYTF.

The rearrangement joins TRBV6-4 to TRBJ2-3; D might be TRBD1 (6 bases). Trimming left V 7 bases short and J 0 bases short, with 23 bases between. Per the germline V gene, CDR1 is MRHNA and CDR2 is SNTAGT. The CDR3 sequence is 18 residues long. CDR3 loop: CASILLGQGCSSTDTQYF. The DNA of the CDR3 is TGTGCCAGCATTTTGCTCGGGCAGGGGTGTTCTAGCACAGATACGCAGTATTTT.

The chain links TRBV29-1 to TRBJ1-1, with 8 nucleotides matching TRBD1. Germline-derived CDR1 and CDR2 are SQVTM and ANQGSEA. The CDR3 covers 15 residues. V gave up 4 bases and J gave up 1 base; unmatched junction bases: 8. CDR3 in amino acids: CSVARGQVRNTEAFF. CDR3 sequence (DNA): TGCAGCGTTGCCAGGGGGCAAGTTAGGAACACTGAAGCTTTCTTT.

The rearrangement links TRBV6-5 to TRBJ1-4, with D perhaps matching TRBD1 (6 bases). V was pared by 2 bases and J by 12 bases, with 16 bases between. CDR1 is MNHEY and CDR2 is SVGAGI in the germline V gene. The CDR3 is made up of 14 amino acids. The CDR3 coding sequence is TGTGCCAGCAGTTACACATGGGACACGAGGGAACTGTTTTTT. This sequence encodes CASSYTWDTRELFF.

J is TRBJ1-2 and V is TRBV7-9; TRBD1 is a possible D gene (6 bases). Germline V gene sequence: CDR1 SEHNR, CDR2 FQNEAQ (reference sequence). This CDR3 contains 17 residues. The ends were cut back, 5 bases at V and 4 bases at J, with 23 bases in the middle. CDR3 residues: CASSRLRPDSDVYGYTF. CDR3 nucleotide sequence: TGTGCCAGCAGCCGCTTGCGACCGGACAGTGACGTCTATGGCTACACCTTC.

The chain uses TRBV5-1 and TRBJ2-1; 9 nucleotides line up with TRBD2. V gave up 0 bases and J gave up 9 bases; unmatched junction bases: 7. Germline V gene sequence: CDR1 SGHRS, CDR2 YFSETQ. The CDR3 covers 15 residues. The CDR3 spells CASSLDPSGKVEQFF. CDR3 nucleotides: TGCGCCAGCAGCTTGGATCCTAGCGGGAAGGTTGAGCAGTTCTTC.

The V gene is TRBV3-1 (or the pseudogene TRBV3-2), the J gene TRBJ2-5; D is unclear. The CDR3 totals 15 residues. CDR1 is LGHDT and CDR2 is YNNKEL in the germline V gene (reference sequence). Between the trimmed V and J ends, which lost 1 base and 0 bases, there was a span of 9 bases. CDR3 coding DNA: TGTGCCAGCAGCCAAGTTCTATTCTACCAAGAGACCCAGTACTTC. This encodes CASSQVLFYQETQYF.

This sequence joins TRBV7-9 and TRBJ2-7, with 8 bases lining up with TRBD1. Germline V gene lookup returns CDR1 SEHNR and CDR2 FQNEAQ (reference sequence). The CDR3 consists of 16 residues. Unmatched junction bases numbered 13, after V lost 3 bases and J lost 6 bases. In DNA, the CDR3 is TGTGCCAGCAGCTTCTCACCGGGACAGGCTGCGTCCGAGCAGTACTTC. Translated, it gives CASSFSPGQAASEQYF.

The chain joins TRBV24-1 to TRBJ1-5; TRBD1 aligns across 10 bases. V lost 7 bases and J lost 7; bases outside the gene matches: 6. The germline V gene has CDR1 KGHDR and CDR2 SFDVKD. This CDR3 has 14 residues. CDR3 bases: TGTGCCACCAGAGGGACAGGGGTACACCAGCCCCAGCATTTT. Translation: CATRGTGVHQPQHF.

The DNA for the CDR3 is TGTGCCAGCAACCCCATGGGGGCACAAGAGACCCAGTACTTC. The encoded protein is CASNPMGAQETQYF. The rearrangement joins TRBV28 to TRBJ2-5; D might be TRBD1 (6 bases). This CDR3 spans 14 amino acids. V lost 7 bases and J 2 bases, leaving 14 bases between the germline ends. Germline V CDR1 and CDR2: MDHEN, SYDVKM.

This chain connects TRBV28 to TRBJ2-1; TRBD2 matches 10 bases. With 6 bases clipped from V and 3 bases from J, the junction kept 8 bases outside the gene matches. Germline lookup yields CDR1 MDHEN and CDR2 SYDVKM. The CDR3 spans 16 residues. The CDR3 DNA is TGTGCCAGCAGCGTTCCAAGCGGGGGGGGCTACAATGAGCAGTTCTTC. Encoded protein: CASSVPSGGGYNEQFF.